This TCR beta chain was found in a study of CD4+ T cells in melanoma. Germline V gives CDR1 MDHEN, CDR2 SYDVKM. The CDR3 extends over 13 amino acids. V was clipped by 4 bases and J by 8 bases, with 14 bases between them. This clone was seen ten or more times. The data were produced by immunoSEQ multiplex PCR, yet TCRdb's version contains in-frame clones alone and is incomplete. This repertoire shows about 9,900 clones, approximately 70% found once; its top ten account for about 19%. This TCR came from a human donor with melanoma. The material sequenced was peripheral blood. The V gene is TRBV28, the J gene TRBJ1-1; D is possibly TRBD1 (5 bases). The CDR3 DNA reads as TGTGCCAGCAGTTCTTCAGGGCAGATAGAAGCTTTCTTT. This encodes CASSSSGQIEAFF.